A single sample gave rise to the 3 T cell receptor beta chains below, sequenced in a study of T cell responses to AZD1222 COVID-19 vaccine. The data were produced by immunoSEQ multiplex PCR, yet TCRdb's version contains in-frame clones alone and is incomplete. The data contain around 150,000 clones, 94% of them seen just once; the ten biggest clones take up around 1.3%. The sequencing used peripheral blood, collected on day 0 of AZD1222 vaccination. These receptor sequences come from an adult in good health.

The chain joins TRBV15 to TRBJ1-2, with D uncertain. CDR1 is LNHNV and CDR2 is YYDKDF in the germline V gene (reference sequence). The CDR3 has 15 residues. V lost 0 bases and J 1 base, leaving 9 bases between the germline ends. CDR3 region: CATSRDYSLNYGYTF. CDR3 in DNA: TGTGCCACCAGCAGAGATTACAGCCTTAACTATGGCTACACCTTC. The full variable domain, completed using reference TRBV15 and TRBJ1-2, is DAMVIQNPRYQVTQFGKPVTLSCSQTLNHNVMYWYQQKSSQAPKLLFHYYDKDFNNEADTPDNFQSRRPNTSFCFLDIRSPGLGDTAMYLCATSRDYSLNYGYTFGSGTRLTVV.

J is TRBJ1-3 and V is TRBV4-3; 7 bases agree with TRBD1. Germline V gene data show CDR1 as LGHNA and CDR2 as YSLEER. The V and J ends lost 1 base and 2 bases, in that order; junction bases with no gene match: 8. CDR3 length: 17 amino acids. This CDR3 is CASSQAATGTAGNTIYF. CDR3 coding DNA: TGCGCCAGCAGCCAAGCCGCCACCGGGACAGCTGGAAACACCATATATTTT.

The chain links TRBV4-1 to TRBJ2-5, with TRBD1 as a possible D gene (5 bases). This CDR3 region has 14 residues. CDR1 is MGHRA and CDR2 is YSYEKL in the germline V gene. V lost 1 base, J lost 2 bases, and 8 bases lay in between. The CDR3 region has the DNA TGCGCCAGCAGCCAAGTAGCAGGGCAAGAGACCCAGTACTTC. It codes for CASSQVAGQETQYF.